The T cell receptor beta chain under discussion was sequenced for a study of cytomegalovirus exposure and HLA in healthy donors. PCR primers comprised 60 Vbeta and 13 Jbeta primers. Measured with immunoSEQ multiplex PCR; TCRdb has only the in-frame clones, and not every one. The sample holds approximately 210,000 clones. As concerns this clone: Its matching antigen is unknown.

Each donor's status was that of a healthy bone marrow donor. CDR1 and CDR2 (germline): PRHDT, FYEKMQ (reference sequence). V dropped 1 base and J dropped 7 bases, with 11 bases sitting between them. The CDR3 contains 13 residues. Notes on the study in general: It was taken for granted in presence/absence analyses that sequencing depth across donors was roughly uniform.

Sequencing was done on a sample of PBMCs. This sequence was found in a young woman in good health and CMV-seropositive. The rearrangement uses TRBV13 and TRBJ2-7; possible D gene TRBD1, 5 bases. DNA of the CDR3: TGTGCCAGCAGCTTAGAGGGGCAGGAGGAGCAGTACTTC. It translates to CASSLEGQEEQYF.